This T cell receptor beta chain was profiled in a study of post-analysis software for immune sequencing data. Unique molecular identifiers were built into the TCR beta cDNA libraries. With roughly 0.9 to 10 million T cells as the source, roughly 0.5 million cDNA molecules resulted. TCRdb reprocessed the PCR reads with MiXCR, giving one entry per CDR3 protein. This sample has about 460,000 distinct CDR3 sequences, with around 40% found just once. With regard to this clonotype: Its antigen is currently unknown.

Study-level findings and limits: Samples prepared in the same batch strongly co-clustered by F measure. Five or six TRBV segments appeared more often in patients than in controls, and TRBV5-6, TRBV5-1 and TRBV20-1 were among these. Significantly lower normalized Chao1 diversity was seen in multiple sclerosis patients than in controls.

V shed 4 bases and J 9 bases; nucleotides not matched to a gene: 14. The CDR3 sequence is 16 residues long. Germline V gene lookup returns CDR1 SQVTM and CDR2 ANQGSEA. The source is a girl aged 10 to 17 with multiple sclerosis. Material: blood. The V gene is TRBV29-1, the J gene TRBJ2-1; 11 positions agree with TRBD2. CDR3 amino acids: CSVAGLLAGDFSEQFF. CDR3 nucleotide sequence: TGCAGCGTTGCTGGTCTACTAGCGGGAGACTTCTCTGAGCAGTTCTTC.